This entry lists 28 T cell receptor beta chains sequenced from one sample in a study of OX40 agonist ivuxolimab in advanced cancers. Sequenced by immunoSEQ multiplex PCR; TCRdb stores in-frame clones only, minus some. This repertoire shows some 28,000 clones, approximately 86% found once; its top ten account for 28%. The sequencing used CD4+ or CD8+ T cells sorted from blood, collected in a trial of the OX40 agonist ivuxolimab. All receptors come from an adult with an advanced solid tumor such as melanoma, head and neck, liver or kidney cancer.

This clone has just one count. The genes are TRBV7-8 and TRBJ1-6; D is undetermined. Germline CDR1 reads SGHVS; CDR2 reads FQNEAQ. The ends were cut back, 2 bases at V and 5 bases at J, with 19 bases in the middle. The CDR3 sequence is 18 residues long. The CDR3: CASSLMKGAFGNNSPLHF. Written as DNA, the CDR3 is TGTGCCAGCAGCTTAATGAAAGGAGCCTTCGGGAATAATTCACCCCTCCACTTT.

The rearrangement joins TRBV7-6 to TRBJ2-3; maybe TRBD2 (6 bases). The germline V gene encodes CDR1 SGHVS and CDR2 FNYEAQ. The CDR3 consists of 18 residues. Trimming took off 4 bases at V and 4 bases at J, with 24 bases between the two ends. CDR3 sequence (DNA): TGTGCCAGCAGCTCCTATCCGGGGGTTAGGGGAGAGGCAGATACGCAGTATTTT. Translation: CASSSYPGVRGEADTQYF.

The chain is built from TRBV30 and TRBJ2-3; the match to TRBD1 covers 8 bases. Trimming removed 2 bases from V and 2 bases from J; junction bases left unmatched: 12. Germline-derived CDR1 and CDR2 are GTSNPN and SVGIG (reference sequence). This CDR3 has 17 residues. This CDR3 is CAWSYGQGEGVTDTQYF. The CDR3 nucleotides are TGTGCCTGGAGTTATGGACAGGGAGAAGGGGTCACAGATACGCAGTATTTT. Filled out from reference TRBV30 and TRBJ2-3, the complete variable domain reads SQTIHQWPATLVQPVGSPLSLECTVEGTSNPNLYWYRQAAGRGLQLLFYSVGIGQISSEVPQNLSASRPQDRQFILSSKKLLLSDSGFYLCAWSYGQGEGVTDTQYFGPGTRLTVL.

The chain has TRBV28 and TRBJ2-2; D possibly matches TRBD1 or TRBD2 (6 bases each). The V gene's germline CDR1 is MDHEN and CDR2 SYDVKM. The CDR3 extends over 16 amino acids. The germline V and J ends were trimmed by 0 bases and 2 bases, with 10 bases remaining between them. CDR3 nucleotides: TGTGCCAGCAGTTTATGGGGGGGCCTTAACACCGGGGAGCTGTTTTTT. Protein product: CASSLWGGLNTGELFF.

The rearrangement joins TRBV5-1 to TRBJ2-7; possibly TRBD1 for D (6 bases). CDR1 and CDR2 (germline): SGHRS, YFSETQ. This CDR3 comprises 14 residues. With 4 bases removed from V and 3 bases from J, the gap between germline ends came to 14 bases. CDR3 amino acids: CASSQGFGDYEQYF. The CDR3 coding sequence is TGCGCCAGCAGCCAGGGGTTCGGAGACTACGAGCAGTACTTC.

The rearrangement links TRBV5-1 to TRBJ1-2; D possibly corresponds to TRBD1 (5 bases). V was pared by 4 bases and J by 4 bases, with 20 bases between. This CDR3 contains 16 residues. Germline-derived CDR1 and CDR2 are SGHRS and YFSETQ. The CDR3 coding sequence is TGCGCCAGCAGCCTAACACTTCAAGGGGAGGGCTATGGCTACACCTTC. Protein product: CASSLTLQGEGYGYTF.

This sequence joins TRBV27 and TRBJ2-7; 9 bases map to TRBD1. Unmatched junction bases numbered 13, after V lost 6 bases and J lost 4 bases. CDR3 length equals 16 residues. Germline V gene lookup returns CDR1 MNHEY and CDR2 SMNVEV (reference sequence). The CDR3 loop is CASRPGTGYGPYEQYF. CDR3 bases: TGTGCCAGCAGACCCGGGACAGGGTATGGACCATACGAGCAGTACTTC.

The J gene is TRBJ2-7, the V gene TRBV7-6, with TRBD2 as a possible D gene (5 bases). The CDR3 is 16 amino acids. V was cut by 5 bases and J by 6 bases, with 23 bases left in between. Germline values: CDR1 SGHVS, CDR2 FNYEAQ. The CDR3 is CASSAPEGSQSGEQYF. Here the CDR3 DNA reads TGTGCCAGCAGCGCCCCTGAGGGAAGTCAGTCAGGCGAGCAGTACTTC.

This clone is a singleton in its sample. The chain carries TRBV9 and TRBJ1-6; no firm D call. Germline V gene sequence: CDR1 SGDLS, CDR2 YYNGEE. Trimming removed 0 bases at V and 7 bases at J, with 8 bases between. This CDR3 has 14 residues. The CDR3 protein is CASSVEGGNSPLHF. The CDR3, as DNA: TGTGCCAGCAGCGTAGAGGGTGGCAATTCACCCCTCCACTTT.

The chain has TRBV18 and TRBJ2-2, with a possible D match to TRBD1 (6 bases). The germline V gene encodes CDR1 KGHSH and CDR2 LQKENI. Trimming took 3 bases from V and 0 from J, leaving 11 bases between them. This CDR3 is 16 amino acids long. CDR3 DNA: TGTGCCAGCTCACCCTCAGGGGCGGCGAACACCGGGGAGCTGTTTTTT. This gives the protein CASSPSGAANTGELFF.

The chain couples TRBV2 to TRBJ2-7, with D tentatively TRBD1 (5 bases). V was pared by 7 bases and J by 12 bases, with 16 bases between. The germline CDR1 and CDR2 sequences are SNHLY and FYNNEI. The CDR3 length is 11 residues. CDR3 residues: CASIGAGQRYF. The CDR3 nucleotides are TGTGCCAGCATAGGGGCAGGGCAGCGGTACTTC.

This chain joins TRBV5-1 and TRBJ1-2; TRBD1 matches at 8 bases. The CDR3 covers 14 residues. Looked up from germline, CDR1 is SGHRS and CDR2 is YFSETQ. V dropped 5 bases and J dropped 8; count of bases not matched to a gene: 11. CDR3 amino acids: CASRQGDSLLGYTF. The DNA for the CDR3 is TGCGCCAGCAGACAGGGGGACTCACTTTTGGGCTACACCTTC.

This chain uses TRBV27 with TRBJ1-2; a possible D gene is TRBD1 (5 bases). The CDR3 is 12 amino acids. Trimming stripped 5 bases from V and 4 bases from J, with 8 bases between. Germline CDR1 and CDR2: MNHEY and SMNVEV (reference sequence). CDR3 in amino acids: CASSQGPYGYTF. The DNA for the CDR3 is TGTGCCAGCAGTCAGGGCCCCTATGGCTACACCTTC.

J is TRBJ1-1 and V is TRBV30; D is unresolved. The CDR3 has 11 residues. In germline, CDR1 is GTSNPN, CDR2 SVGIG (reference sequence). V was trimmed by 8 bases and J by 6 bases, leaving 13 bases between them. The CDR3 reads CAGVRGAEAFF. Here the CDR3 DNA reads TGTGCCGGTGTGCGTGGGGCTGAAGCTTTCTTT.

The chain recombines TRBV27 with TRBJ1-1; TRBD1 might be the D (5 bases). The CDR3 runs to 16 residues. The V gene lost 0 bases and the J gene lost 1 base, with 12 bases spanning the gap. CDR1 and CDR2 from the germline V gene are MNHEY and SMNVEV (reference sequence). In DNA, the CDR3 is TGTGCCAGCAGTTTATCCGGGACGGTGGGGAACACTGAAGCTTTCTTT. Amino acids: CASSLSGTVGNTEAFF.

V is TRBV7-9 and J is TRBJ2-7; 8 bases line up with TRBD2. Germline values: CDR1 SEHNR, CDR2 FQNEAQ (reference sequence). The CDR3 length is 16 residues. J was trimmed by 0 bases and V by 6 bases; bases with no gene match: 10. The CDR3 region is CASSSGGGRPSYEQYF. The CDR3 DNA reads TGTGCCAGCAGTTCCGGCGGGGGGCGGCCCTCCTACGAGCAGTACTTC.

The chain couples TRBV13 to TRBJ2-7, with D perhaps given as TRBD1 or TRBD2 (5 bases each). There are 14 residues in the CDR3. The germline V and J ends were trimmed by 5 bases and 0 bases, with 11 bases remaining between them. Germline V gene data show CDR1 as PRHDT and CDR2 as FYEKMQ (reference sequence). The CDR3 nucleotides read TGTGCCAGCAGCCACCGGGACGCCTCCTACGAGCAGTACTTC. It translates to CASSHRDASYEQYF.

V and J are TRBV7-6 and TRBJ1-6; D unclear. V lost 0 bases and J 10 bases, leaving 13 bases between the germline ends. Looked up from germline, CDR1 is SGHVS and CDR2 is FNYEAQ. The CDR3 has 15 residues. The CDR3 coding sequence is TGTGCCAGCAGCTTAGCGCGTCAACTCGGGTCACCCCTCCACTTT. Amino acid sequence: CASSLARQLGSPLHF.

The rearrangement joins TRBV27 to TRBJ2-2; D may be TRBD1 (6 bases). Between the trimmed V and J ends, which lost 2 bases and 8 bases, there was a span of 9 bases. The germline V gene has CDR1 MNHEY and CDR2 SMNVEV (reference sequence). This CDR3 has 13 amino acids. The CDR3 loop reads CASSLGGRGELFF. The DNA for the CDR3 is TGTGCCAGCAGTTTAGGGGGCCGGGGGGAGCTGTTTTTT.

This chain uses TRBV15 with TRBJ1-1; 7 bases are a match to TRBD1. The germline V gene encodes CDR1 LNHNV and CDR2 YYDKDF (reference sequence). The CDR3 has 15 residues. The J segment lost 0 bases and the V segment lost 0 bases, leaving 1 base of the junction unmatched. The CDR3 sequence: CATSREQGVNTEAFF. The CDR3 DNA reads as TGTGCCACCAGCAGAGAGCAGGGGGTGAACACTGAAGCTTTCTTT.

The gene calls are TRBV25-1 and TRBJ2-3; D uncertain. The CDR3 has 14 amino acids. The germline V gene has CDR1 MGHDK and CDR2 SYGVNS. The germline V and J ends were trimmed by 4 bases and 0 bases, with 8 bases remaining between them. The CDR3 nucleotides are TGTGCCAGCAGTGTACACGGTAGCACAGATACGCAGTATTTT. This translates into CASSVHGSTDTQYF.

The chain employs TRBV7-9 and TRBJ2-2, with 9 bases identical to TRBD1. This CDR3 spans 15 amino acids. Trimming cost V 1 base and J 4 bases; bases outside gene matches: 1. Germline CDR1 reads SEHNR; CDR2 reads FQNEAQ (reference sequence). CDR3 protein: CASSLGTGVTGELFF. The CDR3, as DNA: TGTGCCAGCAGCTTAGGGACAGGGGTCACCGGGGAGCTGTTTTTT. Complete variable domain (other parts from reference TRBV7-9 and TRBJ2-2): DTGVSQNPRHKITKRGQNVTFRCDPISEHNRLYWYRQTLGQGPEFLTYFQNEAQLEKSRLLSDRFSAERPKGSFSTLEIQRTEQGDSAMYLCASSLGTGVTGELFFGEGSRLTVL.

The gene calls are TRBV27 and TRBJ1-2; TRBD1 agrees at 8 bases. Germline lookup yields CDR1 MNHEY and CDR2 SMNVEV (reference sequence). This CDR3 comprises 15 residues. Germline trimming cut 2 bases from V and 7 bases from J; bases unmatched to any gene: 9. CDR3: CASSLQGQVPGGYTF. The CDR3 nucleotides read TGTGCCAGCAGTTTACAGGGACAGGTCCCTGGTGGCTACACCTTC.

This chain links TRBV7-6 with TRBJ2-7; TRBD1 agrees at 7 bases. V lost 4 bases to trimming and J lost 0 bases; unmatched junction nucleotides: 6. CDR3 length equals 15 residues. Germline CDR1 and CDR2: SGHVS and FNYEAQ. The CDR3 spells CASSSLQGSSYEQYF. The CDR3 coding sequence is TGTGCCAGCAGCTCCCTACAGGGGAGCTCCTACGAGCAGTACTTC. The whole variable domain, remainder taken from reference TRBV7-6 and TRBJ2-7, is GAGVSQSPRYKVTKRGQDVALRCDPISGHVSLYWYRQALGQGPEFLTYFNYEAQQDKSGLPNDRFSAERPEGSISTLTIQRTEQRDSAMYRCASSSLQGSSYEQYFGPGTRLTVT.

The chain is built from TRBV5-4 and TRBJ2-1, with 7 bases matching TRBD1. From germline, CDR1 is SGHNT and CDR2 YYREEE (reference sequence). The ends lost 4 bases at V and 3 bases at J; junction bases unmatched: 4. There are 14 residues in the CDR3. As DNA, the CDR3 is TGTGCCAGCAGCAGGACAGGATTCTACAATGAGCAGTTCTTC. This encodes CASSRTGFYNEQFF.

This sequence joins TRBV21-1 and TRBJ1-6; no DNA check was done on the table's D call, TRBD1. TRBV21-1 is described as a pseudogene. The CDR3 runs to 15 residues. CDR3 nucleotide sequence: TGTGCCAGCAGCACGACAGGGGCCGATAATTCACCCCTCCACTTT. This gives the protein CASSTTGADNSPLHF.

The chain employs TRBV2 and TRBJ1-5; 9 nucleotides match TRBD1. Germline V lookup: CDR1 SNHLY, CDR2 FYNNEI. The CDR3 is made up of 16 amino acids. V was pared by 4 bases and J by 4 bases, with 8 bases of the junction left unmatched. Here the CDR3 reads CASSGDRDDGNQPQHF. Written as DNA, the CDR3 is TGTGCCAGCAGTGGGGACAGGGATGATGGGAATCAGCCCCAGCATTTT.

V usage is TRBV6-5 and J usage is TRBJ1-5; 9 nucleotides agree with TRBD1. With V trimmed by 6 bases and J by 6 bases, 6 bases remained unmatched. The length of the CDR3 is 14 residues. Germline V gives CDR1 MNHEY, CDR2 SVGAGI. The CDR3 DNA follows: TGTGCCAGCAGCTCCGGACAGGGGCTTCAGCCCCAGCATTTT. Translated: CASSSGQGLQPQHF.